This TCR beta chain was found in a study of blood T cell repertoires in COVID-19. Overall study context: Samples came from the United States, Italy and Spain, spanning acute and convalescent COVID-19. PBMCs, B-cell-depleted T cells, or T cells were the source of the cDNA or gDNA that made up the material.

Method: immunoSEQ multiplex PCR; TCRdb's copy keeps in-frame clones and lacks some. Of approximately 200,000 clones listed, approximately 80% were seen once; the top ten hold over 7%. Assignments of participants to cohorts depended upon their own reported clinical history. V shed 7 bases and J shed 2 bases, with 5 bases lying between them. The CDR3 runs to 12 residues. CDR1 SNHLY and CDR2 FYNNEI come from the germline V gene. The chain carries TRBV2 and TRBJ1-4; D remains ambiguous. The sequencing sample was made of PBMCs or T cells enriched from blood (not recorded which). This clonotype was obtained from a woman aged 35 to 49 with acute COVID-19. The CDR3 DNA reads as TGTGCCAGCAAGACTACTAATGAAAAACTGTTTTTT. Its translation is CASKTTNEKLFF.